What follows describes a single T cell receptor (beta chain). Its specificity is unknown. These data come from a study of T-cell reconstitution after alpha-beta-depleted transplantation in children. Unique molecular identifiers featured in how the TCRbeta library was prepared. MiXCR, applied by TCRdb to the PCR reads, yields one record per CDR3 protein. The sample consists of about 200,000 distinct CDR3 sequences, over 15% of them appearing once. Study conclusions and caveats: The origin of alpha-beta T cells about two months after transplant was reportedly several hundred expanded graft clones.

From germline, CDR1 is SGHRS and CDR2 YFSETQ. Trimming took 6 bases from V and 5 from J, leaving 14 bases between them. The CDR3 length is 13 residues. The rearrangement joins TRBV5-1 to TRBJ1-2; no firm D call. Specimen: PBMCs, mostly from graft donor cells, collected 360 days after TCRalphabeta/CD19-depleted stem cell transplant. This clonotype was sampled from a male patient aged 2-15 years who had a stem cell transplant for acute lymphoblastic leukemia, so the T cells may come from the graft donor. This CDR3 reads CASKVSESYGYTF. CDR3 DNA sequence: TGCGCCAGCAAGGTGTCAGAGTCTTATGGCTACACCTTC.